The clone carrying this TCR beta chain came up a few times. Antigen specificity is unknown. The data belong to a study of response to subunit inactivated influenza vaccine. Findings and caveats of the study: It was the authors' suggestion that each seasonal influenza vaccination recruits few new T cells.

TCRdb reprocessed the RT-PCR reads with MiXCR, giving one entry per CDR3 protein. The sample lists about 180,000 distinct CDR3 sequences, approximately 9.2% occurring once. V lost 2 bases and J lost 6; bases outside the gene matches: 2. There are 14 residues in the CDR3. The V gene's germline CDR1 is SGHDT and CDR2 YYEEEE. V gene TRBV5-6 combines with J gene TRBJ2-1, with TRBD2 matching 10 bases. The source material was non-naive T cells sorted from PBMCs, sampled on the day of vaccination. The receptor was derived from a man between 50 and 59 years old who received an inactivated influenza vaccine. The CDR3 sequence: CASSLLAGINEQFF. CDR3 coding DNA: TGTGCCAGCAGCTTACTAGCGGGGATCAATGAGCAGTTCTTC.